The 2 T cell receptor beta chains given below trace back to one sample, sequenced in a study of shared clonotypes between healthy human individuals. The method was immunoSEQ multiplex PCR; TCRdb's version includes in-frame clones alone and lacks a portion of them. The sample lists some 2.3 million clones, 90% to 95% seen once, with 0.35% to 0.5% in the top ten. Sequenced sample: naive CD4+ T cells from PBMCs. The sample's subset: CD45RA+ positively selected. The receptors shown here come from a man aged 18 to 30 in good health. Some clones in this sample may be carry-over from other donors' samples.

This clone appeared once. The J gene is TRBJ1-2, the V gene TRBV5-4; D not certain. CDR1 is SGHNT and CDR2 is YYREEE in the germline V gene (reference sequence). This CDR3 has 16 amino acids. Deletions cut 2 bases from V and 4 bases from J, with 18 bases between. The CDR3 here is CASSFADRRQFYGYTF. In DNA form, the CDR3 reads TGTGCCAGCAGCTTCGCCGATCGACGGCAATTCTATGGCTACACCTTC.

To note about this clone: This CDR3 is also generated by other DNA sequences in the sample. The gene calls are TRBV29-1 and TRBJ2-1, with D tentatively TRBD1 (6 bases). Germline assignment: CDR1 SQVTM and CDR2 ANQGSEA. The CDR3 consists of 13 residues. V shed 7 bases and J shed 0 bases, with 10 bases lying between them. The CDR3 nucleotides read TGCAGCGAGAGGGGGAGCTCCTACAATGAGCAGTTCTTC. This translates into CSERGSSYNEQFF.